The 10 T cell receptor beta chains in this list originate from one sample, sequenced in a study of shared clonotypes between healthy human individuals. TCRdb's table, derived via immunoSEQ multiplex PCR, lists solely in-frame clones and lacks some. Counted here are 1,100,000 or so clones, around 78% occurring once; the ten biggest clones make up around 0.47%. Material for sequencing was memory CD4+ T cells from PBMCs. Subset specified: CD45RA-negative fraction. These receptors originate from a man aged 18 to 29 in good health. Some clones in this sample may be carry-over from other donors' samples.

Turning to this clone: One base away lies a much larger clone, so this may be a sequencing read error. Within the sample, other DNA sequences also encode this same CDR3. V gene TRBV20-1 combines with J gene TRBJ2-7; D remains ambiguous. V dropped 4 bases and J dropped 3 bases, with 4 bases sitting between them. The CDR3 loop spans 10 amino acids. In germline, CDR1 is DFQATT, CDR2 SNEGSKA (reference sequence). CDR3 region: CSAIDYEQYF. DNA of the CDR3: TGCAGTGCTATCGACTACGAGCAGTACTTC.

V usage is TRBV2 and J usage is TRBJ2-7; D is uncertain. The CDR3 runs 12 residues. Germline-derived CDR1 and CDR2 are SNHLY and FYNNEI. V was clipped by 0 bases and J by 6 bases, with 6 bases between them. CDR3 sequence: CASSEAGFEQYF. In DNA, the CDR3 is TGTGCCAGCAGTGAAGCGGGCTTCGAGCAGTACTTC.

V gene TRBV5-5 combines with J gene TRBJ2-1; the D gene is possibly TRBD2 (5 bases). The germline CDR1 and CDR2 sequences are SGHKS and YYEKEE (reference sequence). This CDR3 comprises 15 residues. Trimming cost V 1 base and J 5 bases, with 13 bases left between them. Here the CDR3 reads CASSLIAHMNNEQFF. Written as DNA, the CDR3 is TGTGCCAGCAGCTTGATAGCGCACATGAACAATGAGCAGTTCTTC.

In DNA, the CDR3 is TGTGCCAGCAGTTCGGACGCTAGGAATCAGCCCCAGCATTTT. Its protein is CASSSDARNQPQHF. This chain connects TRBV28 to TRBJ1-5; D is ambiguous. Trimming removed 4 bases at V and 4 bases at J, with 11 bases between. CDR1 is MDHEN, CDR2 SYDVKM, per germline. The CDR3 runs 14 residues.

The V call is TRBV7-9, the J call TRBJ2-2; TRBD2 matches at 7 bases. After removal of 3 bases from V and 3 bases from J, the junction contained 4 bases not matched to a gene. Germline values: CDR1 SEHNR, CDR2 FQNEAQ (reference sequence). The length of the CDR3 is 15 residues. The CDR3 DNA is TGTGCCAGCAGCTTGGGCGGGAGCTACACCGGGGAGCTGTTTTTT. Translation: CASSLGGSYTGELFF.

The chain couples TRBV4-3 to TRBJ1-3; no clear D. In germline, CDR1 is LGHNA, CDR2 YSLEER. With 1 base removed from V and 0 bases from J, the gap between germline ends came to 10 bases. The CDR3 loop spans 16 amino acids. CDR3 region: CASSQGVRSSGNTIYF. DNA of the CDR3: TGCGCCAGCAGCCAAGGAGTTAGGAGCTCTGGAAACACCATATATTTT.

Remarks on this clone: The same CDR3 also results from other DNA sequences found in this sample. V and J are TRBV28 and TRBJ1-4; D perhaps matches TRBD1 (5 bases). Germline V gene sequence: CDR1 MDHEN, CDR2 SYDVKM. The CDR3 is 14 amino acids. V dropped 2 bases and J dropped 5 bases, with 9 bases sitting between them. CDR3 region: CASSLAGANEKLFF. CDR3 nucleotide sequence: TGTGCCAGCAGTTTAGCCGGGGCAAATGAAAAACTGTTTTTT.

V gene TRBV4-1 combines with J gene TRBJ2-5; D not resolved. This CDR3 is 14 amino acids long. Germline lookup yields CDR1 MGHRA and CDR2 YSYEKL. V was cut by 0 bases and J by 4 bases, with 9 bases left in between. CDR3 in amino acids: CASSQDGPRETQYF. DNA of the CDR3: TGCGCCAGCAGCCAAGACGGCCCGAGAGAGACCCAGTACTTC.

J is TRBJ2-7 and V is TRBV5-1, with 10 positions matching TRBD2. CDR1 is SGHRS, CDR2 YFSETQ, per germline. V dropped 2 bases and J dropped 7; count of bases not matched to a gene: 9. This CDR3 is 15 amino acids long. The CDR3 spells CASSLTSGILGEQYF. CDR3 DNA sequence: TGCGCCAGCAGCTTAACTAGCGGGATATTGGGGGAGCAGTACTTC.

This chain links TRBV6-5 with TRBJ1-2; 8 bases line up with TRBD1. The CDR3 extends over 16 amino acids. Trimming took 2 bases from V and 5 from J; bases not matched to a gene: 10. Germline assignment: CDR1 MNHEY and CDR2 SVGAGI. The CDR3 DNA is TGTGCCAGCAGTTACCGATCGGACAGGGCTAGGTATGGCTACACCTTC. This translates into CASSYRSDRARYGYTF.